The clone carrying this TCR beta chain was seen only once. In the original workflow: Reference gene primer amplification in the assay estimated nucleated cell counts. Profiled with immunoSEQ multiplex PCR; TCRdb holds only in-frame clones, not every one. That table supplies the V and J calls and clone size; D and trimming were determined from the DNA. Of about 150,000 clones in the sample, 84% were seen once. The data derive from a study of blood T cell repertoires in COVID-19. On the study more broadly: Sites across the United States, Italy and Spain contributed samples from acute and convalescent COVID-19. T cells, B-cell-depleted T cells, or PBMCs provided the cDNA or gDNA that served as material.

The CDR3 spans 17 residues. The chain has TRBV21-1 and TRBJ1-4; the table gives TRBD1 as D, unverified against the DNA. TRBV21-1 is a pseudogene locus. The sample comprised peripheral blood. The sequence was obtained from a man between 65 and 85 years old with acute or convalescent COVID-19. The CDR3 nucleotides read TGTGCCAGCAGCAACCCAAAGGGGGCACGGGCGAGTGAAAAACTGTTTTTT. Its translation is CASSNPKGARASEKLFF.